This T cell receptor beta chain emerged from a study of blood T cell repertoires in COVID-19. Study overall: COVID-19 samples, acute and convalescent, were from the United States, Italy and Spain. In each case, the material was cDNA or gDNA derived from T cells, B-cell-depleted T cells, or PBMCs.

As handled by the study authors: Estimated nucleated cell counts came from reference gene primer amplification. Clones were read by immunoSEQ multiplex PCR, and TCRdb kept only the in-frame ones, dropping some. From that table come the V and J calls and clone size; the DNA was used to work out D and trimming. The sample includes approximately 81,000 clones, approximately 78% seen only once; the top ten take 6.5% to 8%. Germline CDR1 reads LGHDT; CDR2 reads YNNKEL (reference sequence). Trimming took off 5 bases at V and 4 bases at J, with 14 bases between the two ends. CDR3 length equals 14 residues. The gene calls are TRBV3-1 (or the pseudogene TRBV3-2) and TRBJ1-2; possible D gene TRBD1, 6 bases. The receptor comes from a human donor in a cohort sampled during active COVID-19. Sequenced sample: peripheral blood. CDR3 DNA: TGTGCCAGCAGCTCTATCGACAGGTCCTATGGCTACACCTTC. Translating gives CASSSIDRSYGYTF.